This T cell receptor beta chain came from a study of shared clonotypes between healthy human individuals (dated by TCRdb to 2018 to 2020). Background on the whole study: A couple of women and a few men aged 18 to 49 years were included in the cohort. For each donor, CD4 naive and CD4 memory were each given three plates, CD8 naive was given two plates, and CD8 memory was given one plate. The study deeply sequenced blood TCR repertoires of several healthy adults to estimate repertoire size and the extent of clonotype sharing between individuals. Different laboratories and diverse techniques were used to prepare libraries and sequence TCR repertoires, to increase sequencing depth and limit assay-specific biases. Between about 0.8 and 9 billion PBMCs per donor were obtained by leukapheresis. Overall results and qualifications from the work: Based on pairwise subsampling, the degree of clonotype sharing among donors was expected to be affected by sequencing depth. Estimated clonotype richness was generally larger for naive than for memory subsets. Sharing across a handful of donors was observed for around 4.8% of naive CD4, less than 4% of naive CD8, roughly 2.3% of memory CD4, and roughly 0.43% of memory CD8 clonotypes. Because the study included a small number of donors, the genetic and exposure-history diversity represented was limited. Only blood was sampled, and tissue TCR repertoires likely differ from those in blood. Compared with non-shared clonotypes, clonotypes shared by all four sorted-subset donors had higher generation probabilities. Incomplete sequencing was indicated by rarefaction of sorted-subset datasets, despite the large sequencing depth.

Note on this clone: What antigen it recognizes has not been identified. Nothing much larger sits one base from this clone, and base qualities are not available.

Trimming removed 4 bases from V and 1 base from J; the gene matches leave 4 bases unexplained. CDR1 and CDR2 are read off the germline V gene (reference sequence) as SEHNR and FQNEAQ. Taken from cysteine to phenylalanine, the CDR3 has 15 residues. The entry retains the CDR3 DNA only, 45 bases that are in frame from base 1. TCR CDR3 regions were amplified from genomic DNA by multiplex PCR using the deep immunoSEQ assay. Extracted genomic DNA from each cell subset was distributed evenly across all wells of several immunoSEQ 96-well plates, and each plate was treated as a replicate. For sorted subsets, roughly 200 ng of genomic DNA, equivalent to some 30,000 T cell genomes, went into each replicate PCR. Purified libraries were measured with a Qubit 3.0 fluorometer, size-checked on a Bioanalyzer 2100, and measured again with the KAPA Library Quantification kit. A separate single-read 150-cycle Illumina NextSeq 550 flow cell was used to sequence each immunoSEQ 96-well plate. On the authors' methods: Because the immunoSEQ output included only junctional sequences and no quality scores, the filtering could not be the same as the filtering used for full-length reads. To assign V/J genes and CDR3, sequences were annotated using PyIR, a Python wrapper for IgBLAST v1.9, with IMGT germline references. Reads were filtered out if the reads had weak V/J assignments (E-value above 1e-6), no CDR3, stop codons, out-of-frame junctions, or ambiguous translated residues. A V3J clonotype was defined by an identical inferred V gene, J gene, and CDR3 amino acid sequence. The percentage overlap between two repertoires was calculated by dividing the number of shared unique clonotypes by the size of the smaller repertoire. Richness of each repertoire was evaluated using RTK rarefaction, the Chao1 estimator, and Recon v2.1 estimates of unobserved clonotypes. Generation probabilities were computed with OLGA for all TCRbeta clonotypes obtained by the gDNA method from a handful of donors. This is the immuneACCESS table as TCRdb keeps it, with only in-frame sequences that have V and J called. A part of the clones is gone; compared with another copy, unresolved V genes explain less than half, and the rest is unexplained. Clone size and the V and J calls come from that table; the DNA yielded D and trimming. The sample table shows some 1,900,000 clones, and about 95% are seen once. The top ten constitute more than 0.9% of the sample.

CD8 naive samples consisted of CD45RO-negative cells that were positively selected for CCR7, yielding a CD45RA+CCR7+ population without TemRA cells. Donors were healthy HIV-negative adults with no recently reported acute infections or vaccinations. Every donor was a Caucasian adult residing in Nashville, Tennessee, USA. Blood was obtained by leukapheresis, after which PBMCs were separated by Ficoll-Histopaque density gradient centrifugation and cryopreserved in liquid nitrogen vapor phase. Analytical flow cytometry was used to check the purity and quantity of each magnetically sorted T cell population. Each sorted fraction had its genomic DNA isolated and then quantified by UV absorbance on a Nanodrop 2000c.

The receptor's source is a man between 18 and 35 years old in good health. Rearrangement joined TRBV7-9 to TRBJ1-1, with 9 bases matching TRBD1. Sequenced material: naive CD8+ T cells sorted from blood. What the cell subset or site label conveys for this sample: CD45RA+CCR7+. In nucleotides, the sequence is TGTGCCAGCAGCTCAACAGGGGGCAAGAACACTGAAGCTTTCTTT. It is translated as CASSSTGGKNTEAFF.